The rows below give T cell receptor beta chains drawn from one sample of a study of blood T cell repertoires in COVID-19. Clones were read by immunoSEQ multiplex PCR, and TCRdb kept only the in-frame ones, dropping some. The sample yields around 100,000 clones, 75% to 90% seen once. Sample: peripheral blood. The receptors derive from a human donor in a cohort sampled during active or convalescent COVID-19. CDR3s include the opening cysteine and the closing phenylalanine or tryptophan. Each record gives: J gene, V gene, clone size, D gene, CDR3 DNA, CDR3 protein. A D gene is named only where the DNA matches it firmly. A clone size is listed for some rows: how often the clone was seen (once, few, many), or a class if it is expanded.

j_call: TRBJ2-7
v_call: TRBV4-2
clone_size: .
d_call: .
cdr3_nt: TGTGCCAGCAGCCATGTCCGAAAGAGCTCCTACGAGCAGTACTTC
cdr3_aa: CASSHVRKSSYEQYF

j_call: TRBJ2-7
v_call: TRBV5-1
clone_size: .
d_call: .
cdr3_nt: TGCGCCAGCAGCTCCCCGGGCTCCTACGAGCAGTACTTC
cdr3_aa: CASSSPGSYEQYF

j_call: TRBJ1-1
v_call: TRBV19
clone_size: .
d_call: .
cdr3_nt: TGTGCCAGTAGCCAGGAATGGGTCATGAACACTGAAGCTTTCTTT
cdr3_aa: CASSQEWVMNTEAFF

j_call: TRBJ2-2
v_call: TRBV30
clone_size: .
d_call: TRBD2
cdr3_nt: TGTGCCTGGCGACTAGCGGGGGGAGGTACCGGGGAGCTGTTTTTT
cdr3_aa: CAWRLAGGGTGELFF

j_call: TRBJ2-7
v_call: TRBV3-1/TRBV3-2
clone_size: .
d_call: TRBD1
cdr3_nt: TGTGCCAGCAAGGATTCACCGGGACAGAGCTCCTACGAGCAGTACTTC
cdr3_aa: CASKDSPGQSSYEQYF

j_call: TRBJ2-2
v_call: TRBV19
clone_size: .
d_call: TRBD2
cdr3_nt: TGTGCCAGTAGTATGGCTAGCGGGGGACACACCGGGGAGCTGTTTTTT
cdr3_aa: CASSMASGGHTGELFF

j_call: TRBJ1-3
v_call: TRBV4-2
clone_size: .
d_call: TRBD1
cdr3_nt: TGTGCCAGCAGCCGGTCCCGGGACAGGGGTTCATGGGACACCATATATTTT
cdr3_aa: CASSRSRDRGSWDTIYF

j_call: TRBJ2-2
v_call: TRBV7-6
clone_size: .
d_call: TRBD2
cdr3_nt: TGTGCCAGCAGCCCCACTAGCGGGGGGGCCCACGGGGAGCTGTTTTTT
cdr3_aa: CASSPTSGGAHGELFF

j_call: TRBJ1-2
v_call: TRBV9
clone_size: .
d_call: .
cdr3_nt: TGTGCCAGCAGCCCACGGACAGCCTATGGCTACACCTTC
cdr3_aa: CASSPRTAYGYTF

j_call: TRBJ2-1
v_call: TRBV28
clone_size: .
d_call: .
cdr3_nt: TGTGCCAGCAGTTTATCCCTACCCGACAATGAGCAGTTCTTC
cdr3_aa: CASSLSLPDNEQFF

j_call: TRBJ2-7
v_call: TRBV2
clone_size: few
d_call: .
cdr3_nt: TGTGCCGGTTCCCAATTTTCTCGGGAGCAGTACTTC
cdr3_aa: CAGSQFSREQYF

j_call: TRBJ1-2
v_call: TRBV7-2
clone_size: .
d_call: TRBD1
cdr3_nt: TGTGCCAGCAGCGCGGACAGGGGTAACTATGGCTACACCTTC
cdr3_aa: CASSADRGNYGYTF

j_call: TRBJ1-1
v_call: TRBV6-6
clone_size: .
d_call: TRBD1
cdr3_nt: TGTGCCAGCAGTTATAACAGGGGGCTCACTGAAGCTTTCTTT
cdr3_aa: CASSYNRGLTEAFF

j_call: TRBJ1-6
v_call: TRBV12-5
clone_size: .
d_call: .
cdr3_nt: TGTGCTAGTGGTTTGGCCGATTCACCCCTCCACTTT
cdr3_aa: CASGLADSPLHF

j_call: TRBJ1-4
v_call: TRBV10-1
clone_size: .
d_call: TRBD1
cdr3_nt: TGCGCCAGCAGGACAGGGTATTCGACTAATGAAAAACTGTTTTTT
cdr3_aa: CASRTGYSTNEKLFF

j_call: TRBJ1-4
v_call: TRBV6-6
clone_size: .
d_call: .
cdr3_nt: TGTGCCAGCAGCCAGGGTGCAACTAATGAAAAACTGTTTTTT
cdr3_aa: CASSQGATNEKLFF

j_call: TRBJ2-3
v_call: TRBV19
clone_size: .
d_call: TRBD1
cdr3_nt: TGTGCCAGTAGTCCAAGGACAGGGCAGACAGATACGCAGTATTTT
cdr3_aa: CASSPRTGQTDTQYF

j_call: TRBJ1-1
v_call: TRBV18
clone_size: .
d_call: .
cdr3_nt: TGTGCCAGCTCACCACTGTCGGAGGTCCCATTGAACACTGAAGCTTTCTTT
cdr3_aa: CASSPLSEVPLNTEAFF

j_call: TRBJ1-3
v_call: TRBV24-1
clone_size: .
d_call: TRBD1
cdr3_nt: TGTGCCACCAGTAACCAGACAGGGACAGGAAACACCATATATTTT
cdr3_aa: CATSNQTGTGNTIYF

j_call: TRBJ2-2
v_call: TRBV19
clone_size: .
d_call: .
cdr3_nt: TGTGCCAGTAAGGAGGGAAAGCACACCGGGGAGCTGTTTTTT
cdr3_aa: CASKEGKHTGELFF

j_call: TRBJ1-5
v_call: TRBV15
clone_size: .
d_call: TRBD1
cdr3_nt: TGTGCCACCAGGGAGGGGGACAGGGGCAATCAGCCCCAGCATTTT
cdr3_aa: CATREGDRGNQPQHF

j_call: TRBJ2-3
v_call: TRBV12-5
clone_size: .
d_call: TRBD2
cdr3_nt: TGTGCTAGTGGTTTGTTTCTGGGACTAGCGGGGGTCGGGACAGATACGCAGTATTTT
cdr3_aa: CASGLFLGLAGVGTDTQYF

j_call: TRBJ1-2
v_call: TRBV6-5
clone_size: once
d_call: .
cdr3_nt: TGTGCCAGCAGCGACGACTTTACAGGAGTATATGGCTACACCTTC
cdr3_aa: CASSDDFTGVYGYTF

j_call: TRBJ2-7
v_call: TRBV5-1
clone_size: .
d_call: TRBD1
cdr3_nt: TGCGCCAGCAGCGTCCGGACAGGGAATCCGAGGGAGCAGTACTTC
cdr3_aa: CASSVRTGNPREQYF

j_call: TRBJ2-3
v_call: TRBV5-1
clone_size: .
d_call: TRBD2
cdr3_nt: TGCGCCAGCAGCGTTCAAGCGGGGGGAAGCACAGATACGCAGTATTTT
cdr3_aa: CASSVQAGGSTDTQYF

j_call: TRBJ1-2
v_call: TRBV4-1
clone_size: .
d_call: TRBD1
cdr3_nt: TGCGCCAGCAGCCCTCGCTCAGGCGGGACAGGGGTTGGCTACACCTTC
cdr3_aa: CASSPRSGGTGVGYTF

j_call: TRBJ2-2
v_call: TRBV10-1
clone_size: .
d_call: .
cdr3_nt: TGCGCCAGCAGTGAGTCGAACAGGGTCACCGGGGAGCTGTTTTTT
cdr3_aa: CASSESNRVTGELFF